This TCR beta chain was sequenced in a study of blood T cell repertoires in COVID-19. The CDR3 extends over 18 amino acids. The V and J ends lost 3 bases and 1 base respectively, with 20 bases between them. Germline assignment: CDR1 SGHTA and CDR2 FQGNSA. Generated by immunoSEQ multiplex PCR, the TCRdb table keeps only in-frame clones and is missing some. The sample lists about 26,000 clones, about 91% occurring once. The J gene is TRBJ2-3, the V gene TRBV7-2, with D possibly being TRBD2 (7 bases). The sequenced sample consisted of peripheral blood. The receptor was derived from a human donor in a cohort sampled during active COVID-19. In DNA form, the CDR3 reads TGTGCCAGCAGCTTGAGTTTACCCGGGGGGCGCGGCACAGATACGCAGTATTTT. As protein: CASSLSLPGGRGTDTQYF.